This entry lists 4 T cell receptor beta chains sequenced from one sample in a study of breast tumors, draining lymph nodes, adjacent tissues (dated by TCRdb to 2016 to 2018). The library came from multiplex PCR. The instrument given in TCRdb is Illumina HiSeq 2000. Clones were called with MiXCR by TCRdb after fastp trimmed the public reads at Q25, and only in-frame beta chains were retained. Each entry is one CDR3 protein sequence, shown with its most common DNA and genes. This sample lists 83,000 or so distinct CDR3 sequences; roughly 19% were detected once. The ten largest make up 2% to 2.5% of the sample. Lymph node samples came from the axillary draining lymph nodes of breast cancer patients. The sequencing sample was made of axillary lymph node tissue. The origin of the receptors is a female donor with breast cancer. Some clones in this sample may be carry-over from other donors' samples.

The sample holds many counts of this clonotype. This chain joins TRBV11-2 and TRBJ1-2, with D maybe TRBD1 (5 bases). The germline V and J ends were trimmed by 1 base and 4 bases, with 13 bases remaining between them. CDR1 and CDR2 from the germline V gene are SGHAT and FQNNGV. The CDR3 contains 15 residues. The CDR3 reads CASSLGHRDLYGYTF. For the CDR3, the DNA is TGTGCCAGCAGCTTAGGCCACCGGGACCTCTATGGCTACACCTTC.

This clonotype occurred a few times. A much larger clone lies one base from this, so it may be a read error. This CDR3 fails to terminate in the conserved phenylalanine or tryptophan, so it likely reflects a read error. The chain couples TRBV5-1 to TRBJ2-7; D unresolved. Germline V CDR1 and CDR2: SGHRS, YFSETQ. The V end lost 1 base, the J end lost 0 bases, and 8 bases lay between the germline ends. CDR3 length: 14 amino acids. The CDR3 is CASSLTASSYEQYL. In nucleotides, the CDR3 is TGCGCCAGCAGCTTGACCGCCAGCTCCTACGAGCAGTACCTC.

To note about this clonotype: A read error may be the cause here, since a much bigger clone is one base away. Here the CDR3 reads CASSGTGGGPLHNEQFF. For the CDR3, the DNA is TGCGCCAGCAGCGGGACTGGCGGAGGACCCCTACACAATGAGCAGTTCTTC. The chain links TRBV5-1 to TRBJ2-1; a weak D match, TRBD2 (6 bases). The germline V gene has CDR1 SGHRS and CDR2 YFSETQ. V lost 4 bases, J lost 5 bases, and 22 bases lay in between. The CDR3 has 17 amino acids.

The chain links TRBV30 to TRBJ1-1, with no clear D. CDR1 is GTSNPN, CDR2 SVGIG, per germline (reference sequence). The V end was cut by 3 bases, the J end by 11 bases, with 7 bases between. This CDR3 has 9 amino acids. The CDR3 reads CAWRAQAFF. For the CDR3, the DNA is TGTGCCTGGAGGGCCCAGGCTTTCTTT. Variable domain in full (rest from reference TRBV30 and TRBJ1-1): SQTIHQWPATLVQPVGSPLSLECTVEGTSNPNLYWYRQAAGRGLQLLFYSVGIGQISSEVPQNLSASRPQDRQFILSSKKLLLSDSGFYLCAWRAQAFFGQGTRLTVV.